This is a list of T cell receptor beta chains from one sample in a study of tumor and adjacent non-tumor tissue in lung cancer. Via MiXCR, TCRdb re-called the multiplex PCR reads, giving one row per CDR3 protein. This table holds some 93,000 distinct CDR3 sequences, less than 75% found once. The sequenced material came from lung tumor tissue. These TCRs come from a man in his sixties with non-small cell lung cancer. The conserved cysteine and the conserved F or W are not part of the CDR3 here.

V	J	CDR3
TRBV11-2	TRBJ2-5	ASSLGVSVQETQY
TRBV5-5	-	TSSLFPTGSLSNRPQY
TRBV11-1	TRBJ2-1	ASSSGLAGPSYNEQF
TRBV28	TRBJ2-5	ASSLVRGLQETQY
TRBV5-1	TRBJ2-3	ASSLEGLAGTDTQY
TRBV6-2/TRBV6-3	TRBJ2-7	ASSYSGNYEQY
TRBV20-1	TRBJ2-7	SALTGTDYEQY
TRBV6-6	TRBJ1-5	ASSPSASNQPQH
TRBV12-3/TRBV12-4	TRBJ2-1	ANSFQFPGLAQS
TRBV28	TRBJ1-5	ASSSGVQHQH
TRBV12-3/TRBV12-4	TRBJ1-1	ASTPFWGNTEAF
TRBV12-3/TRBV12-4	TRBJ2-5	ASSLESGRGRQETQY
TRBV5-1	TRBJ1-4	ASSSGRLHEKLF
TRBV4-2	TRBJ1-5	ASSQRIGKSGGGNQPQH
TRBV28	TRBJ2-7	VSLRLAGGGREQY
TRBV11-3	TRBJ2-5	ASSLDTGDEETQY
TRBV20-1	TRBJ1-5	SAPNPQGAIYQPQD
TRBV11-2	TRBJ2-1	ASSFLGQSNEQF
TRBV6-1	TRBJ1-5	ASSDGTGRQPQH
TRBV12-3/TRBV12-4	TRBJ2-6	ASRPRTSVPGANVLT
TRBV6-2/TRBV6-3	TRBJ2-7	ASTPVTGTYEQY
TRBV11-1	TRBJ1-1	ASTRGLAF
TRBV12-3/TRBV12-4	TRBJ2-2	ASSGGLAGWNSGELF
TRBV29-1	TRBJ2-4	SVAPIGGRVNIQY
TRBV11-1	TRBJ2-7	ASSLDRAGASYEWY
TRBV12-3/TRBV12-4	-	ASSLIPQPQY
TRBV29-1	TRBJ2-7	SARGGGGPYEQY
TRBV7-2	TRBJ2-7	ASSFTGQGDEQY
TRBV6-2/TRBV6-3	TRBJ2-7	ASNYLLGIYEQY
TRBV23-1	TRBJ2-7	ASSHRVGGRKAYEQY
TRBV7-9	TRBJ2-7	VSNQGGTDWLPFYEQY
TRBV11-2	TRBJ2-1	ASSLHVRDWASYNERF
TRBV28	TRBJ1-3	ASRYGGGDGNTIY
TRBV4-1	TRBJ2-7	ASSRPLGQAYEQY
TRBV18	TRBJ1-2	VILGAGTNYGYT
TRBV5-1	TRBJ1-6	ASSYRETSPLH
TRBV6-6	TRBJ2-5	ASAPVLTGVFQETQY
TRBV5-6	TRBJ2-2	ASSPTGGRAGKLF
TRBV6-6	TRBJ2-1	ASREAWGFYEQF
TRBV6-1	TRBJ1-5	VSGVGYQPQH
TRBV28	TRBJ2-1	ASRPAGIESFGQF
TRBV4-3	TRBJ1-1	ASGQDLSTEAF
TRBV11-3	TRBJ2-5	ASQTNQETQY
TRBV29-1	TRBJ2-3	SVGTDTQY
TRBV12-3/TRBV12-4	TRBJ2-4	ASSPLGIGEGIQY